Listed below are T cell receptor beta chains from one sample, sequenced in a study of blood T cell repertoires in COVID-19. Produced via immunoSEQ multiplex PCR; TCRdb's table is partial and in-frame only. The sample includes 70,000 or so clones, about nine tenths of them seen just once. Sequenced sample: peripheral blood. These TCRs come from a woman younger than 35 with acute or convalescent COVID-19. CDR3s include the opening cysteine and the closing phenylalanine or tryptophan. A D gene is named only where the DNA matches it firmly. Clone size is shown for a subset of rows, as once, few, many or a class of expanded clone.

J | D | V | size | DNA | CDR3
TRBJ2-5 | . | TRBV7-9 | . | TGTGCCAGCAGCCAAACAAGCGGGCAAGAGACCCAGTACTTC | CASSQTSGQETQYF
TRBJ2-7 | . | TRBV27 | . | TGTGCCAGCAGTTTATCGCCGGGGGCCTACGAGCAGTACTTC | CASSLSPGAYEQYF
TRBJ1-1 | TRBD1 | TRBV28 | . | TGTGCCAGCACCTTCGACAGGGCAAACACTGAAGCTTTCTTT | CASTFDRANTEAFF
TRBJ2-3 | TRBD2 | TRBV10-2 | . | TGCGCCAGCAGCGCGAGCGGGGGCGGGGCAGATACGCAGTATTTT | CASSASGGGADTQYF
TRBJ1-5 | . | TRBV6-2/TRBV6-3 | . | TGTGCCAGCAGTTACCGCGGGGTGACGGATCAGCCCCAGCATTTT | CASSYRGVTDQPQHF
TRBJ1-3 | . | TRBV7-9 | . | TGTGCCAGCAGCTTAGCTTCGACTATCTCTGGAAACACCATATATTTT | CASSLASTISGNTIYF
TRBJ2-3 | . | TRBV29-1 | . | TGCAGCTCAGGGTGGTCAGGTCGTGGCACAGATACGCAGTATTTT | CSSGWSGRGTDTQYF
TRBJ2-3 | . | TRBV7-2 | few | TGTGCCAGCAGCTTAGCAGCTTCGGGCGGAGGAAGCACAGATACGCAGTATTTT | CASSLAASGGGSTDTQYF
TRBJ1-1 | . | TRBV18 | . | TGTGCCAGCTCACCACAGGGCCTGGGAGCAGGTTCCGAAGCTTTCTTT | CASSPQGLGAGSEAFF
TRBJ1-1 | . | TRBV30 | once | TGTGCCTGGAATCCCCCAGGCTTCAAAGCTTTCTTT | CAWNPPGFKAFF
TRBJ1-5 | TRBD1 | TRBV6-5 | few | TGTGCCAGCGGCCGGGACAGGGCGGAACAGCCCCAGCATTTT | CASGRDRAEQPQHF
TRBJ1-1 | . | TRBV5-6 | once | TGTGCCAGCACCTCTTTGTGGGCAACTGAAGCTTTCTTT | CASTSLWATEAFF
TRBJ2-1 | . | TRBV7-9 | . | TGTGCCAGCAGCTTAGGCGGTCCTCCAAAGGAGCAGTTCTTC | CASSLGGPPKEQFF
TRBJ2-2 | . | TRBV7-2 | . | TGTGCCAGCAGACTTACTAGTTCCGGGGAGCTGTTTTTT | CASRLTSSGELFF
TRBJ1-2 | . | TRBV30 | . | TGTGCCTGGAGTGTACTGGGCAACTATGGCTACACCTTC | CAWSVLGNYGYTF
TRBJ1-6 | . | TRBV28 | . | TGTGCCAGCACCCCCGGCGGGGCCTCACCCCTCCACTTT | CASTPGGASPLHF
TRBJ1-1 | . | TRBV12-3/TRBV12-4 | . | TGTGCCAGTGGGGGGGCCCTGAACACTGAAGCTTTCTTT | CASGGALNTEAFF
TRBJ2-3 | TRBD2 | TRBV5-4 | . | TGTGCCAGCAGCTTGCGGGAGGGCACAGATACGCAGTATTTT | CASSLREGTDTQYF
TRBJ1-2 | . | TRBV5-6 | . | TGTGCCAGCAGCTTGGGCGCGGGGGACTCCGGTGGCTACACCTTC | CASSLGAGDSGGYTF
TRBJ2-3 | TRBD2 | TRBV11-2 | . | TGTGCCAGCAGCCCTGAACTAGCGGGGGGGCTCGCAGATACGCAGTATTTT | CASSPELAGGLADTQYF
TRBJ2-2 | . | TRBV7-9 | . | TGTGCCAGCAGCGTGGACACGAACACCGGGGAGCTGTTTTTT | CASSVDTNTGELFF
TRBJ2-3 | . | TRBV30 | . | TGTGCCTGGAGCGGAGCTAGCACAGATACGCAGTATTTT | CAWSGASTDTQYF
TRBJ1-3 | TRBD1 | TRBV4-1 | . | TGCGCCAGCCGTCAAGGCGGGACAGCTGGAAACACCATATATTTT | CASRQGGTAGNTIYF
TRBJ1-5 | . | TRBV7-8 | . | TGTGCCAGCAGCTTAGGGCAGGGTAGTTTTCGGCAGCCCCAGCATTTT | CASSLGQGSFRQPQHF
TRBJ1-1 | TRBD1 | TRBV6-1 | . | TGTGCCAGCAGTGAACGTAAACAGGGGAAAGCTTTCTTT | CASSERKQGKAFF
TRBJ1-1 | . | TRBV6-1 | . | TGTGCCAGCAGTGATATCGGGGGGACTGAAGCTTTCTTT | CASSDIGGTEAFF
TRBJ2-3 | . | TRBV24-1 | . | TGTGCCACCTATAGAGGGCAGAGACGCACAGATACGCAGTATTTT | CATYRGQRRTDTQYF
TRBJ2-3 | TRBD2 | TRBV7-9 | . | TGTGCCAGCAGCCCTGGGGGGGTCGATACGCAGTATTTT | CASSPGGVDTQYF
TRBJ2-1 | TRBD2 | TRBV6-6 | . | TGTGCCAGCACGGTAGCGGGAGGGGCGTATGAGCAGTTCTTC | CASTVAGGAYEQFF
TRBJ1-2 | TRBD1 | TRBV27 | . | TGTGCCAGCAGTTTAACGCCCGACAGGGCCTTCTATGGCTACACCTTC | CASSLTPDRAFYGYTF
TRBJ2-3 | . | TRBV7-8 | . | TGTGCCACCACCCAGATTAGCACAGATACGCAGTATTTT | CATTQISTDTQYF
TRBJ2-3 | TRBD2 | TRBV14 | . | TGTGCCAGCAGCCAAGAGTGGGCTAGCGGGGGTTACACAGATACGCAGTATTTT | CASSQEWASGGYTDTQYF
TRBJ2-2 | . | TRBV3-1/TRBV3-2 | . | TGTGCCCGAACGTCAGGGAATCCCGGGGAGCTGTTTTTT | CARTSGNPGELFF
TRBJ1-2 | . | TRBV6-5 | . | TGTGCCAGCAGGGGGGGAGCATCCAACTATGGCTACACCTTC | CASRGGASNYGYTF
TRBJ1-1 | TRBD1 | TRBV7-2 | . | TGTGCCAGCAGCAATCGGCAGGGGGACACTGAAGCTTTCTTT | CASSNRQGDTEAFF
TRBJ1-1 | TRBD1 | TRBV6-4 | . | TGTGCCAGCAGCAAGACAGGGGCAGAGTCTTTCTTT | CASSKTGAESFF
TRBJ2-2 | . | TRBV19 | few | TGTGCCAGTAGTATAGCCAGTACCGGGGAGCTGTTTTTT | CASSIASTGELFF
TRBJ2-5 | . | TRBV2 | once | TGTGCCAGCAGTGAATTTTTTGCTACTCCAGAGACCCAGTACTTC | CASSEFFATPETQYF
TRBJ2-3 | . | TRBV10-3 | . | TGTGCCATCAGTGAGGGGCGCGTAGATACGCAGTATTTT | CAISEGRVDTQYF
TRBJ2-1 | . | TRBV7-2 | . | TGTGCCAGCAGCGACCGGGACTCGAGCTCCTACAATGAGCAGTTCTTC | CASSDRDSSSYNEQFF
TRBJ2-5 | . | TRBV5-1 | . | TGCGCCAGCAGCTTGTCCGGGAGTCGGGTGGAGACCCAGTACTTC | CASSLSGSRVETQYF
TRBJ1-4 | TRBD1 | TRBV4-2 | . | TGTGCCAGCAGCCAAGATCGAGCAGGGGGCAATGAAAAACTGTTTTTT | CASSQDRAGGNEKLFF
TRBJ2-3 | . | TRBV18 | . | TGTGCCAGCTCACTCATGACAGGAGGAACAGATACGCAGTATTTT | CASSLMTGGTDTQYF
TRBJ2-5 | TRBD1 | TRBV6-5 | . | TGTGCCAGCAGTCCCCGACAGGGAAAGTTGACCCAGTACTTC | CASSPRQGKLTQYF
TRBJ1-4 | . | TRBV14 | . | TGTGCCAGCAGCCGCAAACCGGGCGGGGATGTTGGTGAAAAACTGTTTTTT | CASSRKPGGDVGEKLFF
TRBJ2-7 | . | TRBV5-1 | . | TGCGCCAGCAGCTTGGACACCTACGAGCAGTACTTC | CASSLDTYEQYF
TRBJ2-1 | TRBD2 | TRBV7-2 | . | TGTGCCAGCAGCCCGATAGCGGGAGAAAACAATGAGCAGTTCTTC | CASSPIAGENNEQFF
TRBJ1-6 | TRBD1 | TRBV5-6 | . | TGTGCCAGCAGCTTGGTTCTGGGACAGGGTGTGGATTCACCCCTCCACTTT | CASSLVLGQGVDSPLHF
TRBJ1-1 | . | TRBV6-1 | . | TGTGCCAGCAGTGAAGCGGGCAGCTTGGGCACTGAAGCTTTCTTT | CASSEAGSLGTEAFF
TRBJ2-1 | TRBD2 | TRBV14 | . | TGTGCCAGCAGCCAAACCGGGACTACCTACAATGAGCAGTTCTTC | CASSQTGTTYNEQFF
TRBJ1-2 | TRBD1 | TRBV4-1 | . | TGCGCCAGCAGCCAAGGACAGGGGCCGGACTATGGCTACACCTTC | CASSQGQGPDYGYTF
TRBJ1-5 | TRBD1 | TRBV27 | . | TGTGCCAGCAGTGCGACAGGGAGCAATCAGCCCCAGCATTTT | CASSATGSNQPQHF
TRBJ1-2 | TRBD1 | TRBV28 | . | TGTGCCAGCAGTTCAATACCGGGACAGGTTGCTAACTATGGCTACACCTTC | CASSSIPGQVANYGYTF
TRBJ2-1 | . | TRBV4-3 | . | TGCGCCAGCAGCCAAGAGTTGGGGGGTGCCCGCTCCTACAATGAGCAGTTCTTC | CASSQELGGARSYNEQFF
TRBJ1-6 | TRBD1 | TRBV6-1 | . | TGTGCCAGCAGTGAAAATTTGCCTGGACAGGGGTCTTCACCCCTCCACTTT | CASSENLPGQGSSPLHF